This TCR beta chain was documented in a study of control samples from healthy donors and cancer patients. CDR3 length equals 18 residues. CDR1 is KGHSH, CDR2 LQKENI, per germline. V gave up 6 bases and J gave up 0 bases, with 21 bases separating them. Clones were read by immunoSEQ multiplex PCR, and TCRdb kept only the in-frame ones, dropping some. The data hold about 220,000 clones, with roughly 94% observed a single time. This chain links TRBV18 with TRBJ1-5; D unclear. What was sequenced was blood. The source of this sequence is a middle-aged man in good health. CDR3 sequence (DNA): TGTGCCAGCTCCCCCGCCTCGAGGGCCTCGTATAGCAATCAGCCCCAGCATTTT. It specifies CASSPASRASYSNQPQHF.